These T cell receptor beta chains were read from a single sample in a study of spatial heterogeneity in lung cancer. Using its own MiXCR run on the 5' RACE reads, TCRdb lists one record per CDR3 protein. The table lists approximately 40,000 distinct CDR3 sequences, less than 9% of them singletons, with 29% in the top ten. The sequenced sample was PBMCs, obtained at surgery. These receptors all stem from a female donor with early-stage non-small cell lung cancer. Both conserved end residues are part of each CDR3. D genes are given only for firm matches. The size of a clone is reported for some rows only, either as once, few or many, or as a class for expanded clones.

CDR3aa,CDR3nt,d_gene,v_gene,j_gene,abundance
CASSKEAGGTEAFF,TGCGCCAGCAGCAAGGAGGCAGGGGGAACTGAAGCTTTCTTT,TRBD1,TRBV5-1,TRBJ1-1,many
CSARSPDRDREVFF,TGCAGTGCTAGGAGCCCCGACCGGGACAGGGAGGTTTTCTTT,TRBD1,TRBV20-1,TRBJ1-1,many
CASSLTSGGDNEQFF,TGTGCCAGCAGCTTAACTAGCGGGGGTGACAATGAGCAGTTCTTC,TRBD2,TRBV7-9,TRBJ2-1,many
CASSIGYGSSYNEQFF,TGTGCCAGTAGTATAGGGTACGGGAGCAGTTACAATGAGCAGTTCTTC,-,TRBV19,TRBJ2-1,many
CARKGKEPYEQYF,TGTGCCAGAAAAGGAAAGGAACCATACGAGCAGTACTTC,-,TRBV2,TRBJ2-7,-
CASSPGTISYNEQFF,TGTGCCAGCAGTCCCGGGACTATCTCCTACAATGAGCAGTTCTTC,TRBD2,TRBV12-3/TRBV12-4,TRBJ2-1,-
CSARQGGMNTEAFF,TGCAGTGCTAGACAGGGGGGGATGAACACTGAAGCTTTCTTT,TRBD1,TRBV20-1,TRBJ1-1,many
CATSRPGTDTQYF,TGTGCCACCAGCAGGCCGGGGACAGATACGCAGTATTTT,-,TRBV15,TRBJ2-3,many
CASSLVGDRGQFLYGYTF,TGTGCCAGCAGCCTGGTGGGCGACAGGGGGCAATTTCTCTATGGCTACACCTTC,TRBD1,TRBV5-6,TRBJ1-2,-
CASSFLAGAGDTQYF,TGTGCCAGCAGCTTTTTAGCGGGAGCTGGAGATACGCAGTATTTT,TRBD2,TRBV2,TRBJ2-3,-
CASSFAGTSGSNPYEQYF,TGTGCCAGCAGCTTCGCCGGGACTAGCGGGAGTAACCCCTACGAGCAGTACTTC,TRBD2,TRBV7-8,TRBJ2-7,few
CASASWTAYEQYF,TGTGCCAGCGCGAGCTGGACTGCCTACGAGCAGTACTTC,-,TRBV7-9,TRBJ2-7,many
CASSLEGVNTEAFF,TGTGCCAGCAGCTTAGAAGGGGTGAACACTGAAGCTTTCTTT,-,TRBV7-6,TRBJ1-1,few
CASSWGPTSNQPQHF,TGTGCCAGCAGCTGGGGACCGACTAGCAATCAGCCCCAGCATTTT,-,TRBV5-6,TRBJ1-5,-
CSARDPVGDYEQYF,TGCAGTGCTAGAGATCCGGTAGGGGACTACGAGCAGTACTTC,-,TRBV20-1,TRBJ2-7,many
CASSQVRTDTQYF,TGTGCCAGCAGCCAGGTCCGCACAGATACGCAGTATTTT,-,TRBV3-1,TRBJ2-3,many
CASSEVSTDTQYF,TGTGCCAGCAGTGAAGTCTCCACAGATACGCAGTATTTT,-,TRBV25-1,TRBJ2-3,many
CATLTGSGLEQYF,TGTGCCACCTTAACCGGGAGCGGATTAGAGCAGTACTTC,-,TRBV10-3,TRBJ2-7,many
CASSYSAQTPLHF,TGTGCCAGCAGTTACTCGGCCCAAACACCCCTCCACTTT,-,TRBV6-5,TRBJ1-6,many
CASCWSSGANVLTF,TGTGCCAGCTGTTGGAGCTCTGGGGCCAACGTCCTGACTTTC,-,TRBV12-3/TRBV12-4,TRBJ2-6,many
CASSWGFFTEAFF,TGTGCCAGCAGCTGGGGTTTTTTCACTGAAGCTTTCTTT,-,TRBV7-9,TRBJ1-1,-
CASVLGTGNEQYF,TGTGCCAGCGTCCTGGGGACAGGGAACGAGCAGTACTTC,TRBD1,TRBV2,TRBJ2-7,many
CASSGEPGSNQPQHF,TGTGCCAGCAGTGGGGAACCGGGCTCCAATCAGCCCCAGCATTTT,-,TRBV6-1,TRBJ1-5,once
CASSQDTRANTGELFF,TGTGCCAGCAGCCAAGATACCCGGGCCAACACCGGGGAGCTGTTTTTT,-,TRBV3-1,TRBJ2-2,many
CASSIDSLGYTF,TGTGCCAGCAGCATAGACAGTCTTGGCTACACCTTC,-,TRBV12-3/TRBV12-4,TRBJ1-2,medium-sized
CASSRSGTINSYNEQFF,TGTGCCAGCAGTCGTAGCGGGACAATAAACTCCTACAATGAGCAGTTCTTC,TRBD2,TRBV6-2/TRBV6-3,TRBJ2-1,few
CATSRDGTGGSGEAFF,TGTGCCACCAGCAGAGATGGGACAGGGGGCTCAGGTGAAGCTTTCTTT,TRBD1,TRBV15,TRBJ1-1,many
CATSAPGLAGGSDTQYF,TGTGCCACCAGTGCTCCCGGACTAGCGGGGGGCTCAGATACGCAGTATTTT,TRBD2,TRBV24-1,TRBJ2-3,-
CASSYVYNEQFF,TGTGCCAGCAGCTACGTCTACAATGAGCAGTTCTTC,-,TRBV7-2,TRBJ2-1,many
CASSLAGLGGETQYF,TGCGCCAGCAGCTTGGCCGGACTAGGGGGAGAGACCCAGTACTTC,-,TRBV5-1,TRBJ2-5,many
CSAPAGGGGNYEQYF,TGCAGTGCCCCCGCTGGGGGTGGGGGAAACTACGAGCAGTACTTC,-,TRBV20-1,TRBJ2-7,-
CASGPGDRGDWETQYF,TGTGCTAGTGGTCCGGGGGACAGGGGGGATTGGGAGACCCAGTACTTC,TRBD1,TRBV12-5,TRBJ2-5,-
CASSLTPSTDTQYF,TGTGCCAGCAGCTTAACCCCTAGCACAGATACGCAGTATTTT,-,TRBV5-4,TRBJ2-3,-
CASSRGPTYQETQYF,TGTGCCAGCAGTCGGGGACCGACGTACCAAGAGACCCAGTACTTC,-,TRBV6-5,TRBJ2-5,-
CASSVRRDTQYF,TGTGCCAGCAGCGTGAGGCGGGATACGCAGTATTTT,-,TRBV7-8,TRBJ2-3,many
CASSEDKDQPQHF,TGTGCCAGCAGTGAGGACAAGGATCAGCCCCAGCATTTT,-,TRBV2,TRBJ1-5,many
CSATGGTNTEAFF,TGCAGCGCCACGGGGGGTACGAACACTGAAGCTTTCTTT,-,TRBV29-1,TRBJ1-1,few
CASSFSGGLPYEQYF,TGCGCCAGCAGCTTCAGCGGGGGCCTGCCCTACGAGCAGTACTTC,TRBD2,TRBV5-1,TRBJ2-7,many
CSASKGAYGYTF,TGCAGTGCTAGTAAAGGTGCCTATGGCTACACCTTC,-,TRBV20-1,TRBJ1-2,-
CASSFSPANTGELFF,TGTGCCAGCAGTTTTTCGCCAGCGAACACCGGGGAGCTGTTTTTT,-,TRBV12-3/TRBV12-4,TRBJ2-2,many
CSARPLDGTYNEQFF,TGCAGTGCTAGACCTCTCGACGGGACCTACAATGAGCAGTTCTTC,-,TRBV20-1,TRBJ2-1,-
CAISELEPSYNEQFF,TGTGCCATCAGTGAGCTGGAGCCTTCCTACAATGAGCAGTTCTTC,-,TRBV10-3,TRBJ2-1,many
CASSMTGLRGQPQHF,TGTGCCAGCAGCATGACAGGGCTTCGGGGTCAGCCCCAGCATTTT,TRBD1,TRBV5-5,TRBJ1-5,many
CASTRDSTDTQYF,TGTGCCAGCACTAGGGACAGCACAGATACGCAGTATTTT,-,TRBV6-2/TRBV6-3,TRBJ2-3,few
CASSPQTGGNQPQHF,TGTGCCAGCAGCCCACAAACAGGGGGCAATCAGCCCCAGCATTTT,TRBD1,TRBV7-2,TRBJ1-5,few
CASRTGGLGETQYF,TGTGCCAGCAGGACGGGGGGACTAGGAGAGACCCAGTACTTC,TRBD2,TRBV6-5,TRBJ2-5,-
CASREAPSSYEQYF,TGCGCCAGCAGAGAAGCGCCGAGCTCCTACGAGCAGTACTTC,-,TRBV5-1,TRBJ2-7,many
CASSQGRRAGSNYGYTF,TGCGCCAGCAGCCAAGGACGGCGGGCAGGGTCTAACTATGGCTACACCTTC,-,TRBV4-1,TRBJ1-2,many